The source of this T cell receptor beta chain is a study of T cells in Graves' hyperthyroidism and ophthalmopathy. CDR1 MNHEY and CDR2 SMNVEV come from the germline V gene (reference sequence). This CDR3 comprises 15 residues. V was clipped by 3 bases and J by 5 bases, with 15 bases between them. This clonotype was seen at least ten times. Its cognate antigen is unknown. There were TCR beta CDR3 regions amplified from RNA transcripts. First-round RT-PCR of the TCR CDR3 relied on the HTBI primer set. TCRdb re-derived calls from the multiplex PCR reads in MiXCR, one entry per CDR3 protein. Of 370,000 or so distinct CDR3 sequences detected, roughly 14% appear once; the ten largest clones hold 25% to 35%. Sample collection date corresponds to first hyperthyroidism diagnosis, prior to any ophthalmopathy symptoms. Study-wide results and limits: By a 13 V-J model, ophthalmopathy was set apart from stable hyperthyroidism.

Sequencing input: blood. V and J are TRBV27 and TRBJ2-3, with a weak D call TRBD2 (5 bases). This TCR was recovered from a woman aged 18 to 35 with Graves' hyperthyroidism that later progressed to Graves' ophthalmopathy. The CDR3 is CASSFGLPPQDTQYF. As DNA, the CDR3 is TGTGCCAGCAGTTTCGGACTTCCGCCCCAAGATACGCAGTATTTT.